Presented here are 17 T cell receptor beta chains from one specimen sequenced in a study of yellow fever vaccine responses in identical twins. MiXCR, applied by TCRdb to the RT-PCR reads, yields one record per CDR3 protein. Of about 2,800 distinct CDR3 sequences listed, 70% to 90% are singletons. The source was T cells from blood (PBMCs), unsorted or a sorted subset (not recorded which), collected before or after yellow fever vaccination (not recorded which). The receptors stem from a female donor who received the yellow fever vaccine.

V usage is TRBV29-1 and J usage is TRBJ1-5; D call uncertain. V was pared by 8 bases and J by 9 bases, with 5 bases between. From germline, CDR1 is SQVTM and CDR2 ANQGSEA. CDR3 size: 8 residues. In nucleotides, the CDR3 is TGCAGCACCGCGCCCCAGCATTTT. Translation: CSTAPQHF.

This chain uses TRBV29-1 with TRBJ2-6; weak D call: TRBD1 (5 bases). Germline CDR1 reads SQVTM; CDR2 reads ANQGSEA. The CDR3 consists of 15 residues. Trimming took 6 bases from V and 2 from J, leaving 14 bases between them. The CDR3 nucleotides are TGCAGCGTGGCCGCAGGGTTACCTGGGGCCAACGTCCTGACTTTC. It is translated as CSVAAGLPGANVLTF. Based on the CDR3 plus reference TRBV29-1 and TRBJ2-6, the full variable domain is SAVISQKPSRDICQRGTSLTIQCQVDSQVTMMFWYRQQPGQSLTLIATANQGSEATYESGFVIDKFPISRPNLTFSTLTVSNMSPEDSSIYLCSVAAGLPGANVLTFGAGSRLTVL.

The rearrangement links TRBV29-1 to TRBJ2-3, with 7 bases lining up with TRBD2. The length of the CDR3 is 12 residues. CDR1 and CDR2 (germline): SQVTM, ANQGSEA. Trimming removed 4 bases from V and 5 bases from J; junction bases left unmatched: 3. Here the CDR3 DNA reads TGCAGCGTTGGCGCGGGAGTAGATACGCAGTATTTT. It specifies CSVGAGVDTQYF.

This clonotype occurred once. J is TRBJ1-1 and V is TRBV5-1; the D is unclear. CDR1 is SGHRS and CDR2 is YFSETQ in the germline V gene. Trimming shortened V by 3 bases and J by 5 bases, and 14 bases separated the two germline ends. This CDR3 comprises 14 residues. In DNA form, the CDR3 reads TGCGCCAGCAGCTCCTCACGGGCTAGGACTGAAGCTTTCTTT. This sequence encodes CASSSSRARTEAFF.

The chain couples TRBV27 to TRBJ2-1; TRBD2 is a possible D gene (6 bases). CDR1 is MNHEY, CDR2 SMNVEV, per germline (reference sequence). Trimming cost V 2 bases and J 3 bases, with 11 bases left between them. This CDR3 is 15 amino acids long. CDR3 loop: CASSLEGSGYNEQFF. Written as DNA, the CDR3 is TGTGCCAGCAGTTTAGAGGGTAGCGGCTACAATGAGCAGTTCTTC.

The chain links TRBV20-1 to TRBJ1-2; 8 nucleotides agree with TRBD1. This CDR3 has 14 residues. Germline-derived CDR1 and CDR2 are DFQATT and SNEGSKA (reference sequence). The V gene end was trimmed by 1 base and the J gene end by 0 bases; junction bases not matched to a gene: 1. The CDR3 loop reads CSARGTGTNYGYTF. Here the CDR3 DNA reads TGCAGTGCTAGAGGGACAGGGACTAACTATGGCTACACCTTC.

This clonotype was counted between two and nine times. The CDR3, as DNA: TGTGCCAGCAGCCTTCTCGGTTATTCTGGAAACACCATATATTTT. This translates into CASSLLGYSGNTIYF. V gene TRBV4-2 combines with J gene TRBJ1-3; D call uncertain. CDR3 length equals 15 residues. Trimming took off 4 bases at V and 1 base at J, with 11 bases between the two ends. Per germline, CDR1 LGHNA and CDR2 YNFKEQ.

This clonotype was detected a few times. This rearrangement joins TRBV28 to TRBJ1-3; 7 nucleotides match TRBD1. V lost 6 bases, J lost 2 bases, and 16 bases stayed unmatched. Looked up from germline, CDR1 is MDHEN and CDR2 is SYDVKM. The CDR3 is made up of 18 amino acids. This chain's CDR3 is CASRPGGDLGAAGNTIYF. The CDR3 bases are TGTGCCAGCAGGCCAGGGGGGGACCTGGGTGCTGCTGGAAACACCATATATTTT.

V gene TRBV23-1 combines with J gene TRBJ1-5; 11 bases map to TRBD1. TRBV23-1 is marked as an open reading frame, function uncertain. V was pared by 6 bases and J by 6 bases, with 4 bases of the junction left unmatched. The CDR3 has 14 residues. This CDR3 is CASRGQGAFQPQHF. The CDR3, as DNA: TGCGCCAGCAGAGGACAGGGGGCTTTTCAGCCCCAGCATTTT.

V usage is TRBV23-1 and J usage is TRBJ1-5; D may be TRBD1 (6 bases). TRBV23-1 is an open reading frame whose function is uncertain. This CDR3 has 13 residues. V dropped 3 bases and J dropped 5 bases, with 8 bases sitting between them. CDR3 region: CASSQDSYQPQHF. CDR3 bases: TGCGCCAGCAGTCAGGACAGTTATCAGCCCCAGCATTTT.

V usage is TRBV7-9 and J usage is TRBJ2-1, with D possibly called TRBD1 or TRBD2 (6 bases each). This CDR3 region has 16 residues. Germline values: CDR1 SEHNR, CDR2 FQNEAQ (reference sequence). Trimming left V 5 bases short and J 6 bases short, with 20 bases between. CDR3 coding DNA: TGTGCCAGCAGCGGTAGTGGGGGGCCGGTGAGCAATGAGCAGTTCTTC. As protein: CASSGSGGPVSNEQFF.

V gene TRBV20-1 combines with J gene TRBJ2-1; no definite D call. CDR3 size: 10 residues. V was pared by 6 bases and J by 5 bases, with 5 bases between. Germline lookup yields CDR1 DFQATT and CDR2 SNEGSKA (reference sequence). CDR3 residues: CSATNNEQFF. The DNA for the CDR3 is TGCAGTGCCACAAACAATGAGCAGTTCTTC.

The chain combines TRBV2 with TRBJ1-2, with D possibly matching TRBD1 (6 bases). The CDR3 totals 14 residues. In germline, CDR1 is SNHLY, CDR2 FYNNEI. V lost 4 bases and J 7 bases, leaving 16 bases between the germline ends. The CDR3 is CASSVGGGIAGYTF. The CDR3 nucleotides read TGTGCCAGCAGTGTTGGGGGCGGGATTGCTGGCTACACCTTC. The full variable domain, its missing parts supplied by reference TRBV2 and TRBJ1-2, is EPEVTQTPSHQVTQMGQEVILRCVPISNHLYFYWYRQILGQKVEFLVSFYNNEISEKSEIFDDQFSVERPDGSNFTLKIRSTKLEDSAMYFCASSVGGGIAGYTFGSGTRLTVV.

The CDR3 protein is CSVPAAGDYEQYF. The CDR3 DNA sequence: TGCAGCGTCCCCGCAGCTGGGGACTACGAGCAGTACTTC. V is TRBV29-1 and J is TRBJ2-7; the D is unclear. V was clipped by 6 bases and J by 3 bases, with 15 bases between them. CDR1 and CDR2 (germline): SQVTM, ANQGSEA. This CDR3 spans 13 amino acids.

The chain couples TRBV2 to TRBJ1-1; maybe TRBD1 (5 bases). With 5 bases removed from V and 2 bases from J, the gap between germline ends came to 9 bases. The V gene's germline CDR1 is SNHLY and CDR2 FYNNEI. The CDR3 covers 13 residues. This chain's CDR3 is CASSPGYNTEAFF. The CDR3 coding sequence is TGTGCCAGCAGTCCAGGGTACAACACTGAAGCTTTCTTT.

The chain is built from TRBV18 and TRBJ2-2, with 7 bases lining up with TRBD1. Trimming took 3 bases from V and 0 from J; bases not matched to a gene: 1. The CDR3 contains 15 residues. CDR1 KGHSH and CDR2 LQKENI come from the germline V gene. CDR3 DNA: TGTGCCAGCTCACCCGGGACAGCGAACACCGGGGAGCTGTTTTTT. As protein: CASSPGTANTGELFF.

This chain joins TRBV5-1 and TRBJ1-1; D is perhaps TRBD1 (6 bases). Germline V lookup: CDR1 SGHRS, CDR2 YFSETQ. This CDR3 spans 16 amino acids. V gave up 3 bases and J gave up 2 bases, with 17 bases separating them. The CDR3 spells CASSSQSGQFNTEAFF. Written as DNA, the CDR3 is TGCGCCAGCAGCTCCCAATCAGGACAGTTTAACACTGAAGCTTTCTTT.